This TCR beta chain stems from a study of T cell responses to AZD1222 COVID-19 vaccine. General observations from the study: CD4 TCRs linked to vaccination spanned spike, dominating at 160-218 and 743-854. Reports indicate that nearly half of spike-specific TCRs are directed at unmutated variant regions.

With 2 bases removed from V and 2 bases from J, the gap between germline ends came to 5 bases. Germline-derived CDR1 and CDR2 are MNHEY and SVGAGI. This CDR3 spans 13 amino acids. Concerning this clone itself: What it binds is unknown.

Data came from immunoSEQ multiplex PCR; TCRdb stores just in-frame clones and leaves some out. The repertoire holds over 120,000 clones, with 92% as singletons. This clonotype was obtained from an adult in good health. The material sequenced was peripheral blood, taken on day 0 of AZD1222 vaccination. V gene TRBV6-5 combines with J gene TRBJ2-3; D not certain. CDR3 nucleotides: TGTGCCAGCAGTTACCAGCCCACAGATACGCAGTATTTT. Translation gives CASSYQPTDTQYF.